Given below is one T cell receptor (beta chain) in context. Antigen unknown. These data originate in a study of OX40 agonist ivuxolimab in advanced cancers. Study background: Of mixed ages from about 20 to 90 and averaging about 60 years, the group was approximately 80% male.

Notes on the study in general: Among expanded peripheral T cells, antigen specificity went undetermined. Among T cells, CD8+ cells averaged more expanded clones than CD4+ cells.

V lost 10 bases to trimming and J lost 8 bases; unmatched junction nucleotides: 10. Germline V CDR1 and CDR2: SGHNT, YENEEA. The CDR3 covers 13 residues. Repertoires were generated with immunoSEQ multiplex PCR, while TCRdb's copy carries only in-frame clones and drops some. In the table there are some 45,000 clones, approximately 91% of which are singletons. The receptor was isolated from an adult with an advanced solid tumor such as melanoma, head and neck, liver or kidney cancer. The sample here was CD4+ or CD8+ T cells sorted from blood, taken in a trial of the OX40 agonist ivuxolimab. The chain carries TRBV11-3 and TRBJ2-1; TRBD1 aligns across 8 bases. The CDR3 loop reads CATRPGQGDEQFF. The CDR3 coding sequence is TGTGCCACGCGCCCCGGACAGGGAGATGAGCAGTTCTTC.